Sequencing of this T cell receptor (beta chain) was carried out in a study of tumor-infiltrating lymphocytes in primary liver carcinoma. In the study overall: Subjects consisted of male and female patients aged 30 to 69 years.

TCR beta cDNA came from roughly 0.45 ug total RNA, primed with a constant-region primer. A slightly modified ARM-PCR protocol with three nested multiplex PCR rounds produced these TCR beta libraries. For around 11 cycles apiece, the opening two PCR rounds ran with TRBV1-TRBV30 forward primers and a C-beta reverse primer. MiXCR was run by TCRdb on the multiplex PCR reads, yielding one entry per CDR3 protein. In the table there are about 180,000 distinct CDR3 sequences, 50% to 75% of which are singletons. For blood RNA, unsorted whole blood served as the source, and germline DNA was extracted too. On this clonotype itself: This clone may be a read error of a much larger clone one base away.

This CDR3 comprises 13 residues. V was shortened by 4 bases and J by 9 bases, with 13 bases between the two germline ends. Germline V gene lookup returns CDR1 MNHNS and CDR2 SASEGT. The sequenced sample consisted of peripheral blood. V gene TRBV6-1 combines with J gene TRBJ2-1; D may correspond to TRBD1 or TRBD2 (5 bases each). The TCR was taken from a man aged 35 to 55 with primary liver carcinoma and hepatitis B virus infection. The DNA for the CDR3 is TGTGCCAGCAGTGTTACGCAGGGAGCTGAGCAGTTCTTC. The encoded protein is CASSVTQGAEQFF.